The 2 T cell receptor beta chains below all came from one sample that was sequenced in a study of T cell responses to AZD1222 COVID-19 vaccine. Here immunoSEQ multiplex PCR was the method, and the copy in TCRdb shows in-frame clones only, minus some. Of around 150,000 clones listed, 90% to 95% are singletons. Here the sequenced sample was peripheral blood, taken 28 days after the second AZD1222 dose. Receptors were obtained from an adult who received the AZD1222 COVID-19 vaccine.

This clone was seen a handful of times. CDR3 loop: CASSSQGRVYSPLHF. The CDR3 nucleotides are TGTGCCAGCAGCTCACAGGGGAGGGTTTATTCACCCCTCCACTTT. V is TRBV7-2 and J is TRBJ1-6; TRBD1 matches 7 bases. This CDR3 has 15 amino acids. The germline CDR1 and CDR2 sequences are SGHTA and FQGNSA. The V and J ends lost 4 bases and 8 bases, in that order; junction bases with no gene match: 8.

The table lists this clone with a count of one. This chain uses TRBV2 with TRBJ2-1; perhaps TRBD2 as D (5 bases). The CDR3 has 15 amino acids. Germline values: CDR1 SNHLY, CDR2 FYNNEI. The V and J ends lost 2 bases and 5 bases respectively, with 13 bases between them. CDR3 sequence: CASSEWSSFHNEQFF. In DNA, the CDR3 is TGTGCCAGCAGTGAATGGTCTAGCTTTCACAATGAGCAGTTCTTC.